The sequence of this TCR beta chain was determined in a study of control samples from healthy donors and cancer patients. V lost 0 bases, J lost 4 bases, and 14 bases lay in between. The germline CDR1 and CDR2 sequences are SGHDT and YYEEEE. This CDR3 region has 16 residues. Assay: immunoSEQ multiplex PCR; the TCRdb copy retains only in-frame clones and omits some. The top ten clones hold roughly 6.2% of a sample with about 160,000 clones, over 85% of them seen once. The sequence was collected from a man aged 18 to 30 in good health. Material: blood. The chain uses TRBV5-6 and TRBJ1-3; D gene unclear. CDR3 DNA sequence: TGTGCCAGCAGCTTGGCAGGTGTGGTGGTAGGAAACACCATATATTTT. As protein: CASSLAGVVVGNTIYF. Together with reference TRBV5-6 and TRBJ1-3, the CDR3 gives the full variable domain: DAGVTQSPTHLIKTRGQQVTLRCSPKSGHDTVSWYQQALGQGPQFIFQYYEEEERQRGNFPDRFSGHQFPNYSSELNVNALLLGDSALYLCASSLAGVVVGNTIYFGEGSWLTVV.